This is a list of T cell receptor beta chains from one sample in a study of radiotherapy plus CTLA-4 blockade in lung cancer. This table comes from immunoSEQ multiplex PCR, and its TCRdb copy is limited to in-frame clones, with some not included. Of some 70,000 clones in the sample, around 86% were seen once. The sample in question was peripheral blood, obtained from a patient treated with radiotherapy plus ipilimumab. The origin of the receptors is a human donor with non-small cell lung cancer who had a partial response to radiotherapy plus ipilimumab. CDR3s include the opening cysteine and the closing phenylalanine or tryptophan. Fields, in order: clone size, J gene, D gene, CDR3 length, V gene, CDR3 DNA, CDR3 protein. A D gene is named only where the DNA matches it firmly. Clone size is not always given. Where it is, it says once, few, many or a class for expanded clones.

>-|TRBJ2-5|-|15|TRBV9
TGTGCCAGCAGCCCAAGCGGAGGTTCCGGAGAGACCCAGTACTTC
CASSPSGGSGETQYF
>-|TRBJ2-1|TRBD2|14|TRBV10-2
TGCGCCAGCGGCGGAGCGGGAGGGCGAAGTGAGCAGTTCTTC
CASGGAGGRSEQFF
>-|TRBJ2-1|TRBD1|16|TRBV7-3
TGTGCCAGCAGCTTAACGTATCAGGGGGCGCGGAATGAGCAGTTCTTC
CASSLTYQGARNEQFF
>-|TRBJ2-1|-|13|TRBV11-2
TGTGCCAGCAGCCCCTTCTCGGAGGGTGAGCAGTTCTTC
CASSPFSEGEQFF
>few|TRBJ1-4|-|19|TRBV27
TGTGCCAGCAGTCCCGCCCCCCGGGGGGCGGGGGCAACTAATGAAAAACTGTTTTTT
CASSPAPRGAGATNEKLFF
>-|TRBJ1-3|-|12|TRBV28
TGTGCCAGCACCCAATCCGGAAACACCATATATTTT
CASTQSGNTIYF
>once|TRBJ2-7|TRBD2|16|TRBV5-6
TGTGCCAGCAGCTTGGGGGGCGGGACTACTAGCCACGAGCAGTACTTC
CASSLGGGTTSHEQYF
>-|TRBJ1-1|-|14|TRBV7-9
TGTGCCAGCAGCTTACCCCAATTGAACACTGAAGCTTTCTTT
CASSLPQLNTEAFF
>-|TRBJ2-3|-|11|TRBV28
TGTGCCAGCAGTTTAACAGGCCCGGAGTATTTT
CASSLTGPEYF
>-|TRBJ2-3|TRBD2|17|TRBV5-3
TGTGCCAGAAGCTTGGAGCGGGAGTCGGATCGCACAGATACGCAGTATTTT
CARSLERESDRTDTQYF
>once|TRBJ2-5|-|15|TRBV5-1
TGCGCCAGCAGCTTGTTCGGGGGAAGGGGAGAGACCCAGTACTTC
CASSLFGGRGETQYF
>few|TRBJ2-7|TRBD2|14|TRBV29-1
TGCAGCGTTGAGGGAACTAGCGGGAGTTACGAGCAGTACTTC
CSVEGTSGSYEQYF
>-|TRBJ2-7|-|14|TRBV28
TGTGCCAGCAGTATATACCAAGACAGCTACGAGCAGTACTTC
CASSIYQDSYEQYF
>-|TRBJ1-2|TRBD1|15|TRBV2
TGTGCCAGCAGTGAAGCGACAGGGCTGAGCTATGGCTACACCTTC
CASSEATGLSYGYTF
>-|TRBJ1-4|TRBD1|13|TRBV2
TGTGCCAGCCGGGACAGGGCGGGTGAAAAACTGTTTTTT
CASRDRAGEKLFF
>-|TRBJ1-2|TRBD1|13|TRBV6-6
TGTGCCAGCAGTTCCCTGACAGGGGGAGGCTACACCTTC
CASSSLTGGGYTF
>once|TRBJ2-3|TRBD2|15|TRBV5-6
TGTGCCAGCAGCTCCGGGACTAGCGGGGGGGATACGCAGTATTTT
CASSSGTSGGDTQYF
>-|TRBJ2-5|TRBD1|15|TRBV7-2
TGTGCCAGCAGCCTCGGACAGGGGTTCATCGGCATCCAGTACTTC
CASSLGQGFIGIQYF
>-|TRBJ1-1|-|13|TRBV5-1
TGCGCCAGCAGCGCGGAGCGGGGGCTGGAAGCTTTCTTT
CASSAERGLEAFF
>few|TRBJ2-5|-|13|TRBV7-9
TGTGCCAGCAGCTTAGGGCCGCAAGAGACCCAGTACTTC
CASSLGPQETQYF
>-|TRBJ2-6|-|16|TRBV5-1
TGCGCCAGCAGCCGGGACACCAACTCTGGGGCCAACGTCCTGACTTTC
CASSRDTNSGANVLTF
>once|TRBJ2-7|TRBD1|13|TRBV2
TGTGCCGAAGCGCGGGACAGGGGCTACGAGCAGTACTTC
CAEARDRGYEQYF
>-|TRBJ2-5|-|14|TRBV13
TGTGCCAGCAGCTTATCCGGGACATTGGAGACCCAGTACTTC
CASSLSGTLETQYF
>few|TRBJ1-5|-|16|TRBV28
TGTGCCAGCAGTTTATTGGGCAGGGAAAGCAATCAGCCCCAGCATTTT
CASSLLGRESNQPQHF
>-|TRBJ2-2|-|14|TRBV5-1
TGCGCCAGCAGCCTAGGACAAAGCACCGGGGAGCTGTTTTTT
CASSLGQSTGELFF
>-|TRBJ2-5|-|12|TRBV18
TGTGCCAGCTCACGAGCTCAAGAGACCCAGTACTTC
CASSRAQETQYF
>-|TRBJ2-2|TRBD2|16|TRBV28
TGTGCCAGCAGTTCACCTCTAGCGGGAGGGCCCGGGGAGCTGTTTTTT
CASSSPLAGGPGELFF
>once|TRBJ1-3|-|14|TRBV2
TGTGCCAGCAGTTTTACAGGGCCTGGAAACACCATATATTTT
CASSFTGPGNTIYF
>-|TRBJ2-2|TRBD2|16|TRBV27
TGTGCCAGCAGTTGGTGGACTAGCGGGAACACCGGGGAGCTGTTTTTT
CASSWWTSGNTGELFF
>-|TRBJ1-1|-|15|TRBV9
TGTGCCAGCAGCGTAGAGGGGGACCTGAACACTGAAGCTTTCTTT
CASSVEGDLNTEAFF
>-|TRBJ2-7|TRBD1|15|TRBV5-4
TGTGCCAGCAGCCCCGGACAGGGGTCTTCCTACGAGCAGTACTTC
CASSPGQGSSYEQYF
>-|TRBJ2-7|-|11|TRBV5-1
TGCGCCAGCAGCTCAGGGTTCGAGCAGTACTTC
CASSSGFEQYF
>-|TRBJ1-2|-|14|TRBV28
TGTGCCAGCAGTTTGAGACAGTTCGTATCTGGCTACACCTTC
CASSLRQFVSGYTF
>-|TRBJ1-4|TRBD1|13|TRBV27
TGTGCCAGCAGTTCCAGGACAGGGGAAAAACTGTTTTTT
CASSSRTGEKLFF
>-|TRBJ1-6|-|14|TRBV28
TGTGCCAGCAGTCGGGAATCCTATAATTCACCCCTCCACTTT
CASSRESYNSPLHF
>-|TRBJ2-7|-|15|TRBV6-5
TGTGCCAGCAGTCACCCCTCGGACAGCTCCTACGAGCAGTACTTC
CASSHPSDSSYEQYF
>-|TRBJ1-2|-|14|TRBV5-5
TGTGCCAGCAGCTTAGCCAGGGCTAACTATGGCTACACCTTC
CASSLARANYGYTF
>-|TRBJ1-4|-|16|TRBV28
TGTGCCAGCAGTTTGGAACGACTAGGGACTAATGAAAAACTGTTTTTT
CASSLERLGTNEKLFF
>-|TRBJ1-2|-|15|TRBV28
TGTGCCAGCAGCCTGGCGAGGGGAGGCCAGCGGGGCTACACCTTC
CASSLARGGQRGYTF
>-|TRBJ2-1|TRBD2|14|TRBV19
TGTGCCAGTAGTAAAGCGGGAGGGTACAATGAGCAGTTCTTC
CASSKAGGYNEQFF
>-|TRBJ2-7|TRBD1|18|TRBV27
TGTGCCAGCAGCTTCATACCTCCGGGACAGGGGCTCTTCTACGAGCAGTACTTC
CASSFIPPGQGLFYEQYF
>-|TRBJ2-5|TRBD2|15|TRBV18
TGTGCCAGCTCACCAGTCGGCGGGGGGGGAGAGACCCAGTACTTC
CASSPVGGGGETQYF
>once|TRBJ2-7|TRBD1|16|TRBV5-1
TGCGCCAGCAGCCCGGTCACCGGGACAGGGGGTACCGAGCAGTACTTC
CASSPVTGTGGTEQYF
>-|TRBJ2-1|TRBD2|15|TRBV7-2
TGTGCCAGCAGCCCCCCTAGCGGGAGTAGGGTGGGACAGTTCTTC
CASSPPSGSRVGQFF
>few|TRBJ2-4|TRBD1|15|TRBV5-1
TGCGCCAGCAGCCCCTACAGGGGGCTGGGAAACATTCAGTACTTC
CASSPYRGLGNIQYF